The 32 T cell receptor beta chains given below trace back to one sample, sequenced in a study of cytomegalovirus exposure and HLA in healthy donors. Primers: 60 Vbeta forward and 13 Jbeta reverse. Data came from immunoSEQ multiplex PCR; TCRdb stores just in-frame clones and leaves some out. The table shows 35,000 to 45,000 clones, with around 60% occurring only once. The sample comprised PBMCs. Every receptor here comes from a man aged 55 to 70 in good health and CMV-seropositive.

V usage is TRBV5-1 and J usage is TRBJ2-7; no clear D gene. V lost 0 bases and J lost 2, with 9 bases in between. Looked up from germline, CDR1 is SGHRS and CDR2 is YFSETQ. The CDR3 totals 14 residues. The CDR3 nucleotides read TGCGCCAGCAGCTTGGGTCAGACTCCCTACGAGCAGTACTTC. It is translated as CASSLGQTPYEQYF.

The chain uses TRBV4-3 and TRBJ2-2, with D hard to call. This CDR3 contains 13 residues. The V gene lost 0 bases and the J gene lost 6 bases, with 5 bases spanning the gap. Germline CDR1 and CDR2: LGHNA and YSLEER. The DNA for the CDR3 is TGCGCCAGCAGCCAAGATCCGGCCGGGGAGCTGTTTTTT. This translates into CASSQDPAGELFF.

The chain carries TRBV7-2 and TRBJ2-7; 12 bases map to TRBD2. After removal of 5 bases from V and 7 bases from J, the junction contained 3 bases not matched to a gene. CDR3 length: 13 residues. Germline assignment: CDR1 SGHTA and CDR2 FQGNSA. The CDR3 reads CASSLLAGGEQYF. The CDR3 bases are TGTGCCAGCAGCCTTCTAGCGGGAGGGGAGCAGTACTTC.

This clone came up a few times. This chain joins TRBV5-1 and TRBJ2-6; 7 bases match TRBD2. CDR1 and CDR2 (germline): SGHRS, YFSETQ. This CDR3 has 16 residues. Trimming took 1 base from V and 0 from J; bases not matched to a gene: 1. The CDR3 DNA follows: TGCGCCAGCAGCTTGTCGGGGGGCTCTGGGGCCAACGTCCTGACTTTC. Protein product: CASSLSGGSGANVLTF. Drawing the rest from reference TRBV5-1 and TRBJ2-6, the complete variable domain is KAGVTQTPRYLIKTRGQQVTLSCSPISGHRSVSWYQQTPGQGLQFLFEYFSETQRNKGNFPGRFSGRQFSNSRSEMNVSTLELGDSALYLCASSLSGGSGANVLTFGAGSRLTVL.

The CDR3 reads CASSYVTDSNTEAFF. CDR3 bases: TGTGCCAGCAGTTACGTTACAGATTCAAACACTGAAGCTTTCTTT. V gene TRBV6-5 combines with J gene TRBJ1-1; D ambiguous. Deletions cut 2 bases from V and 2 bases from J, with 12 bases between. This CDR3 comprises 15 residues. Germline V lookup: CDR1 MNHEY, CDR2 SVGAGI.

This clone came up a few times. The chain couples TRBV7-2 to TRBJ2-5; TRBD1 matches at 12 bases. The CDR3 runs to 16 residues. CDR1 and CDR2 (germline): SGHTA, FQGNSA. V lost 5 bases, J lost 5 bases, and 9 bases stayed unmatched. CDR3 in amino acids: CASSPGRDRGRETQYF. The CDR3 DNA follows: TGTGCCAGCAGCCCGGGCAGGGACAGGGGGCGGGAGACCCAGTACTTC. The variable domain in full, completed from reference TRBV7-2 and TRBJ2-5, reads GAGVSQSPSNKVTEKGKDVELRCDPISGHTALYWYRQSLGQGLEFLIYFQGNSAPDKSGLPSDRFSAERTGGSVSTLTIQRTQQEDSAVYLCASSPGRDRGRETQYFGPGTRLLVL.

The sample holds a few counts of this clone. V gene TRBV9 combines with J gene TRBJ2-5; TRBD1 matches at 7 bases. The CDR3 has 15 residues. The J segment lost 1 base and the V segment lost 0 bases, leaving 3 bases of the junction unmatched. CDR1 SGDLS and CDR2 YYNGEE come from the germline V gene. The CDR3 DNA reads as TGTGCCAGCAGCGTAGGGACAGGACCCCAAGAGACCCAGTACTTC. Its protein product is CASSVGTGPQETQYF. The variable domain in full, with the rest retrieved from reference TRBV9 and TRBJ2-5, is DSGVTQTPKHLITATGQRVTLRCSPRSGDLSVYWYQQSLDQGLQFLIQYYNGEERAKGNILERFSAQQFPDLHSELNLSSLELGDSALYFCASSVGTGPQETQYFGPGTRLLVL.

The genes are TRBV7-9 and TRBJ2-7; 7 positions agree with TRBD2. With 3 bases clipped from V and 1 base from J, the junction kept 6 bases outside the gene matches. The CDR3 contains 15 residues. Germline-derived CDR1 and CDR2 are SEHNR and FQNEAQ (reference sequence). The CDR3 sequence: CASSFRTSGSYEQYF. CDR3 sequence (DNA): TGTGCCAGCAGCTTCCGGACTAGTGGATCCTACGAGCAGTACTTC.

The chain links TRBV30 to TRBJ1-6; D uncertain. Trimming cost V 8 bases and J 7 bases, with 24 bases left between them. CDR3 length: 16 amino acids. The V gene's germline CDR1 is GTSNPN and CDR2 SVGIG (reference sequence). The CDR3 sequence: CALHPTGGSRNSPLHF. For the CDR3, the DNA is TGTGCCCTCCACCCGACCGGAGGGTCCCGCAATTCACCCCTCCACTTT.

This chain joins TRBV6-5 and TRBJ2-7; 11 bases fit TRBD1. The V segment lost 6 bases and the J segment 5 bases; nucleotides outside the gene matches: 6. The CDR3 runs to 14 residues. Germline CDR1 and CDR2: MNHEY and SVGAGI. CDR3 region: CASSFGTGGDEQYF. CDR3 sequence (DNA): TGTGCCAGCAGCTTTGGGACAGGGGGTGACGAGCAGTACTTC.

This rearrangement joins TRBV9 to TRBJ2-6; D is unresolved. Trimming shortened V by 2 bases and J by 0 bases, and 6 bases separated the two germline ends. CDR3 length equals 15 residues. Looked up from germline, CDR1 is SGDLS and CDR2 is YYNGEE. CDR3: CASSVYPSGANVLTF. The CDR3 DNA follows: TGTGCCAGCAGCGTTTATCCCTCTGGGGCCAACGTCCTGACTTTC.

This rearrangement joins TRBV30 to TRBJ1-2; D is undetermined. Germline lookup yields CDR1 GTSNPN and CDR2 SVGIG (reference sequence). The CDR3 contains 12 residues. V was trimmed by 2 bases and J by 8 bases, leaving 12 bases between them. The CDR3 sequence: CAWSSRGGGYTF. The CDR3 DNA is TGTGCCTGGAGTAGCCGGGGAGGGGGCTACACCTTC.

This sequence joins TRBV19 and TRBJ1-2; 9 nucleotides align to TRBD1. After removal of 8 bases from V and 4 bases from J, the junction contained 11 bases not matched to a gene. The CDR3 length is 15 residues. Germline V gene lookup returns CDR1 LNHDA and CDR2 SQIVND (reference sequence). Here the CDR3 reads CASSLGQGSSYGYTF. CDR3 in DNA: TGTGCCAGTTCTCTGGGACAGGGTTCGTCCTATGGCTACACCTTC.

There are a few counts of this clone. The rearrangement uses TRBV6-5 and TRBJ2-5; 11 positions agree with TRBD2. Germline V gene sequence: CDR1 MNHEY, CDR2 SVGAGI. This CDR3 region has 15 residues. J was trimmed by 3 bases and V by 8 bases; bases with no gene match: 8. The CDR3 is CASCRTGLAEETQYF. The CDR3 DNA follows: TGTGCCAGCTGCCGTACGGGACTAGCGGAAGAGACCCAGTACTTC.

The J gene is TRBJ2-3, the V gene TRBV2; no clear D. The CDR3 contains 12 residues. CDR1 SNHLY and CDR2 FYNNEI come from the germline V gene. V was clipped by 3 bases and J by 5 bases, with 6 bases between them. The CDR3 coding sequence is TGTGCCAGCAGTGAGGTCGGAGATACGCAGTATTTT. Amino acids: CASSEVGDTQYF.

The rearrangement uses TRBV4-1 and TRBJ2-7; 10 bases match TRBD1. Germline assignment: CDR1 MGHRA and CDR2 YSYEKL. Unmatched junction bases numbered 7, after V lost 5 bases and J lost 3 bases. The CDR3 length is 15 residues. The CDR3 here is CASSVRDRGIYEQYF. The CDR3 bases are TGCGCCAGCAGCGTCCGGGACAGGGGAATCTACGAGCAGTACTTC.

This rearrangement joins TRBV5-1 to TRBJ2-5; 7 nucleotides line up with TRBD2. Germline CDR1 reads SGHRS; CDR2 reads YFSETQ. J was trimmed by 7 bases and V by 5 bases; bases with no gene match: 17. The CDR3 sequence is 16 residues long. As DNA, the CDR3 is TGCGCCAGCAGAAAACCCGGGACGGGGGGAGCCGGGACCCAGTACTTC. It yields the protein CASRKPGTGGAGTQYF.

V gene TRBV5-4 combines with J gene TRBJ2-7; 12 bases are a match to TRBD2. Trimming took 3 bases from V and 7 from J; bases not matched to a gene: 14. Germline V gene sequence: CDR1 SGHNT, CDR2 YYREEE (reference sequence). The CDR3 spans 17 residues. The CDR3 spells CASSSGDRLAGAREQYF. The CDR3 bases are TGTGCCAGCAGCTCCGGGGATCGACTAGCGGGAGCTCGTGAGCAGTACTTC.

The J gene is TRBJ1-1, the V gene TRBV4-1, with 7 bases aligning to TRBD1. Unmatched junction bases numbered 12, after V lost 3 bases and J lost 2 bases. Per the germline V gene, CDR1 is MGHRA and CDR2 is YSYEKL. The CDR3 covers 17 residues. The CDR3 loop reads CASSHLSVGTANTEAFF. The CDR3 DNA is TGCGCCAGCAGCCATCTTTCAGTGGGGACAGCTAACACTGAAGCTTTCTTT.

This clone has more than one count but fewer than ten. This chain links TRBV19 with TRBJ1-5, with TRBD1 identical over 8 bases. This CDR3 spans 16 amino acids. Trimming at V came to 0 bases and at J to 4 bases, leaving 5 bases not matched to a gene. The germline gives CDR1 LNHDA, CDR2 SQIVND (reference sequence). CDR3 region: CASSIDGDRINQPQHF. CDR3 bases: TGTGCCAGTAGTATAGATGGGGACAGGATAAATCAGCCCCAGCATTTT.

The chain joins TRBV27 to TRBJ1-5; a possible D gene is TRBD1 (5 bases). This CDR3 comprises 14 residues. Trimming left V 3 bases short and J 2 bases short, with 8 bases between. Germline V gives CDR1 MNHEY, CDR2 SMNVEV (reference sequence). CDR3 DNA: TGTGCCAGCAGTTTGCGGGGGGGCAATCAGCCCCAGCATTTT. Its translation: CASSLRGGNQPQHF.

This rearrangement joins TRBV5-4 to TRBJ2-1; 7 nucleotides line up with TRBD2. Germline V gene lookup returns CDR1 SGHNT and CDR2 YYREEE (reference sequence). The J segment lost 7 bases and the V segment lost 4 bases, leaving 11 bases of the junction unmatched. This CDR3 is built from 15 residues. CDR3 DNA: TGTGCCAGCAGCCAGACTAGCCGGGAATATAATGAGCAGTTCTTC. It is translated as CASSQTSREYNEQFF.

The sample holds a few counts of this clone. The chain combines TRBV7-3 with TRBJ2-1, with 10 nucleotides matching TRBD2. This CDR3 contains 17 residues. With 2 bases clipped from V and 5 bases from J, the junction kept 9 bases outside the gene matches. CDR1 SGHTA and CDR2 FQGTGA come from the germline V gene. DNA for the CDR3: TGTGCCAGCAGCTTACGTCCCTCTAGCGGGAGCCACAATGAGCAGTTCTTC. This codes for CASSLRPSSGSHNEQFF. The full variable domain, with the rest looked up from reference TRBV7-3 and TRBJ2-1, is GAGVSQTPSNKVTEKGKYVELRCDPISGHTALYWYRQSLGQGPEFLIYFQGTGAADDSGLPNDRFFAVRPEGSVSTLKIQRTERGDSAVYLCASSLRPSSGSHNEQFFGPGTRLTVL.

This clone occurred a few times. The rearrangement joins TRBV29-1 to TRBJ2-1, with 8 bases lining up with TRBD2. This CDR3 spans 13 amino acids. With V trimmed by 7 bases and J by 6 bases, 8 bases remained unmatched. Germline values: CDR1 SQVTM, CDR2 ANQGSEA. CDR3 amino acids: CSASGLGLNEQFF. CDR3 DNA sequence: TGCAGCGCTTCGGGACTAGGCCTCAATGAGCAGTTCTTC.

The CDR3 nucleotides are TGTGCCAGTACCCGGCGACAGGTGGGTTACGTGGGGTCCACTGAAGCTTTCTTT. Amino acid sequence: CASTRRQVGYVGSTEAFF. This chain links TRBV19 with TRBJ1-1; weak D call: TRBD1 (6 bases). Trimming took off 7 bases at V and 4 bases at J, with 28 bases between the two ends. This CDR3 is 18 amino acids long. CDR1 and CDR2 from the germline V gene are LNHDA and SQIVND (reference sequence).

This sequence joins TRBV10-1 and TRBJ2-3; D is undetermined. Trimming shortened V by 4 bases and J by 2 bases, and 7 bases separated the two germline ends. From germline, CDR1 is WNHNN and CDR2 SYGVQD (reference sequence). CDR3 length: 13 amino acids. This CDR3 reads CASSADNTDTQYF. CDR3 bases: TGCGCCAGCAGTGCCGACAACACAGATACGCAGTATTTT.

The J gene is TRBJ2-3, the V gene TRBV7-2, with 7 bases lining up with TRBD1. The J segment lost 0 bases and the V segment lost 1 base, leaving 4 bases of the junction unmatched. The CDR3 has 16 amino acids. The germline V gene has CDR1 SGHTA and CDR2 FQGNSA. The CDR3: CASSLGDSTSTDTQYF. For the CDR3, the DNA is TGTGCCAGCAGCTTAGGGGACAGCACTAGCACAGATACGCAGTATTTT. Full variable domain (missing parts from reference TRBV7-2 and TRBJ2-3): GAGVSQSPSNKVTEKGKDVELRCDPISGHTALYWYRQSLGQGLEFLIYFQGNSAPDKSGLPSDRFSAERTGGSVSTLTIQRTQQEDSAVYLCASSLGDSTSTDTQYFGPGTRLTVL.

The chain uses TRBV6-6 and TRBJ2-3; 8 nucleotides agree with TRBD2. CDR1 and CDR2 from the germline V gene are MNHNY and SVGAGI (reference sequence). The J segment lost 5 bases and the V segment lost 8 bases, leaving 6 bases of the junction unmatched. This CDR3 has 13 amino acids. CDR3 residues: CASVELAEDTQYF. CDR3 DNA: TGTGCCAGCGTCGAACTAGCGGAAGATACGCAGTATTTT.

CDR3 region: CASSYLAGNEQFF. The CDR3 DNA is TGTGCCAGCAGTTATCTAGCAGGCAATGAGCAGTTCTTC. The chain employs TRBV27 and TRBJ2-1; D may be TRBD2 (5 bases). Germline CDR1 and CDR2: MNHEY and SMNVEV (reference sequence). The V end was cut by 4 bases, the J end by 6 bases, with 10 bases between. The CDR3 has 13 residues.

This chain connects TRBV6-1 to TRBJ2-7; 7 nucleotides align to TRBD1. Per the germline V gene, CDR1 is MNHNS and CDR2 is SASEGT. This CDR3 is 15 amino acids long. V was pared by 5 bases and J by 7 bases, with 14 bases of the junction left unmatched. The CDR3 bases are TGTGCCAGCAGTATAGAACAGGGGCCATCATGGGAGCAGTACTTC. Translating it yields CASSIEQGPSWEQYF.

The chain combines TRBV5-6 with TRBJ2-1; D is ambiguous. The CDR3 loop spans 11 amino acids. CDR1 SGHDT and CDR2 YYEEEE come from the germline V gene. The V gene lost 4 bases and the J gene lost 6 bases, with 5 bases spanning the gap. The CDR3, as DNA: TGTGCCAGCAGCCTACGCAATGAGCAGTTCTTC. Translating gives CASSLRNEQFF.

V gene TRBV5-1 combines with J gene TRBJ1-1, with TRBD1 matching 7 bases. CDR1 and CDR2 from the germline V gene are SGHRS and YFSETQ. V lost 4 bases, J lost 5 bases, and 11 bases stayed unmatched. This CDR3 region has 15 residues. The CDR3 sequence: CASSVGDRDVTEAFF. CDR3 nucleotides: TGCGCCAGCAGCGTCGGCGACAGGGACGTAACTGAAGCTTTCTTT. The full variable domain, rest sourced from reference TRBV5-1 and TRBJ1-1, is KAGVTQTPRYLIKTRGQQVTLSCSPISGHRSVSWYQQTPGQGLQFLFEYFSETQRNKGNFPGRFSGRQFSNSRSEMNVSTLELGDSALYLCASSVGDRDVTEAFFGQGTRLTVV.